A selection of T cell receptor beta chains follows, all from one sample in a study of blood T cell repertoires in COVID-19. The method was immunoSEQ multiplex PCR; TCRdb's version includes in-frame clones alone and lacks a portion of them. The sample carries around 200,000 clones, 65% to 85% recorded once. The sequenced material came from PBMCs or T cells enriched from blood (not recorded which). These receptors were taken from a woman in her thirties or forties with acute COVID-19. Each CDR3 is given with its conserved first and last residue. A D gene is named only where the DNA matches it firmly. Part of the rows lack a size; the others show once, few, many or a class for expanded clones.

V	size	D	J	length	CDR3	DNA
TRBV7-2	NA	TRBD1	TRBJ2-7	14	CASSLEQGAPEQYF	TGTGCCAGCAGCTTAGAACAGGGGGCGCCCGAGCAGTACTTC
TRBV28	NA	TRBD1	TRBJ2-7	16	CASSLTTTGLSYEQYF	TGTGCCAGCAGTCTAACAACGACAGGGCTGAGCTACGAGCAGTACTTC
TRBV19	NA	TRBD1	TRBJ2-7	17	CASSMLASTGGSYEQYF	TGTGCCAGTAGTATGCTGGCCTCGACAGGGGGCTCTTACGAGCAGTACTTC
TRBV19	NA	NA	TRBJ1-2	15	CASSIGGFTNYGYTF	TGTGCCAGTAGTATAGGGGGCTTTACCAACTATGGCTACACCTTC
TRBV19	NA	TRBD1	TRBJ1-2	13	CASGTGQRYGYTF	TGTGCCAGTGGGACAGGTCAACGATATGGCTACACCTTC
TRBV29-1	few	TRBD1	TRBJ1-2	13	CSVRDRGSYGYTF	TGCAGCGTTCGTGACAGGGGTAGCTATGGCTACACCTTC
TRBV5-1	NA	TRBD1	TRBJ2-3	15	CASSEGGGFTDTQYF	TGCGCCAGCAGCGAAGGGGGCGGTTTCACAGATACGCAGTATTTT
TRBV28	NA	NA	TRBJ2-2	15	CASSLFPANTGELFF	TGTGCCAGCAGTTTATTCCCAGCGAACACCGGGGAGCTGTTTTTT
TRBV19	NA	NA	TRBJ2-2	14	CASSANRFTGELFF	TGTGCCAGTAGTGCTAACAGGTTCACCGGGGAGCTGTTTTTT
TRBV15	many	NA	TRBJ1-5	13	CATSRDPDQPQHF	TGTGCCACCAGCAGAGATCCCGATCAGCCCCAGCATTTT